This passage covers 9 T cell receptor beta chains from one sample sequenced in a study of CD8 T cells in ankylosing spondylitis. A single record per CDR3 protein comes from TCRdb applying MiXCR to the 5' RACE reads. This table has about 360,000 distinct CDR3 sequences, more than 20% appearing once. Sequenced sample: blood, either unsorted or a sorted T cell fraction (not recorded which). Receptors originate from a male donor with ankylosing spondylitis or in good health (not recorded which).

This clonotype was seen a handful of times. The CDR3 loop reads CASSEGQGGRTEAFF. For the CDR3, the DNA is TGTGCCAGCAGCGAAGGACAGGGCGGGAGGACTGAAGCTTTCTTT. J is TRBJ1-1 and V is TRBV7-9; 8 nucleotides match TRBD1. The CDR3 sequence is 15 residues long. Germline V gives CDR1 SEHNR, CDR2 FQNEAQ (reference sequence). V dropped 5 bases and J dropped 5; count of bases not matched to a gene: 10. Together with reference TRBV7-9 and TRBJ1-1, the CDR3 gives the full variable domain: DTGVSQNPRHKITKRGQNVTFRCDPISEHNRLYWYRQTLGQGPEFLTYFQNEAQLEKSRLLSDRFSAERPKGSFSTLEIQRTEQGDSAMYLCASSEGQGGRTEAFFGQGTRLTVV.

This chain uses TRBV30 with TRBJ2-7; D gene uncertain. The CDR3 sequence is 13 residues long. Germline V gene data show CDR1 as GTSNPN and CDR2 as SVGIG (reference sequence). Trimming took off 1 base at V and 5 bases at J, with 12 bases between the two ends. CDR3 region: CAWSAGRSDEQYF. The CDR3, as DNA: TGTGCCTGGAGTGCCGGTAGATCGGACGAGCAGTACTTC.

This clonotype has ten or more counts. The chain couples TRBV5-1 to TRBJ2-3; D uncertain. Trimming removed 0 bases at V and 6 bases at J, with 5 bases between. The germline CDR1 and CDR2 sequences are SGHRS and YFSETQ. CDR3 length: 12 amino acids. CDR3: CASSLASDTQYF. The CDR3, as DNA: TGCGCCAGCAGCTTGGCCTCGGATACGCAGTATTTT.

Only a few counts were recorded for this clonotype. The gene calls are TRBV6-5 and TRBJ2-1; D gene ambiguous. Trimming pared 0 bases from V and 0 bases from J, leaving 12 bases between. CDR3 length: 17 amino acids. Per the germline V gene, CDR1 is MNHEY and CDR2 is SVGAGI. The CDR3 protein is CASSYSVSRSSYNEQFF. The DNA of the CDR3 is TGTGCCAGCAGTTACTCAGTGTCCAGGAGCTCCTACAATGAGCAGTTCTTC.

This clonotype showed up just a few times. V usage is TRBV4-1 and J usage is TRBJ2-7, with D tentatively TRBD2 (6 bases). Germline V gene sequence: CDR1 MGHRA, CDR2 YSYEKL. This CDR3 is built from 17 residues. The germline V and J ends were trimmed by 4 bases and 2 bases, with 21 bases remaining between them. The CDR3, as DNA: TGCGCCAGCAGCCGCCCCACGTGGGGGGAAAGCCCCTACGAGCAGTACTTC. Translation gives CASSRPTWGESPYEQYF.

The rearrangement uses TRBV16 and TRBJ2-3; TRBD2 is a possible D gene (5 bases). Trimming removed 0 bases from V and 2 bases from J, with 9 bases in between. Germline CDR1 reads KGHSY; CDR2 reads FQNENV. The CDR3 contains 15 residues. The CDR3 DNA reads as TGTGCCAGCAGCCAATCGGTAGCGACCACAGATACGCAGTATTTT. It encodes CASSQSVATTDTQYF.

At least ten counts were recorded for this clonotype. The rearrangement links TRBV5-1 to TRBJ1-1, with TRBD1 as a possible D gene (5 bases). CDR3 length: 13 amino acids. V was pared by 4 bases and J by 4 bases, with 11 bases between. CDR1 is SGHRS and CDR2 is YFSETQ in the germline V gene. CDR3 loop: CASSPVGGTEAFF. In nucleotides, the CDR3 is TGCGCCAGCAGCCCCGTGGGGGGCACTGAAGCTTTCTTT. The whole variable domain, remainder taken from reference TRBV5-1 and TRBJ1-1, is KAGVTQTPRYLIKTRGQQVTLSCSPISGHRSVSWYQQTPGQGLQFLFEYFSETQRNKGNFPGRFSGRQFSNSRSEMNVSTLELGDSALYLCASSPVGGTEAFFGQGTRLTVV.

This clonotype was recorded many times. This chain joins TRBV29-1 and TRBJ1-2; no definite D call. Per germline, CDR1 SQVTM and CDR2 ANQGSEA. The germline V and J ends were trimmed by 2 bases and 5 bases, with 12 bases remaining between them. The CDR3 sequence is 13 residues long. CDR3 DNA sequence: TGCAGCGTTGAACCCTCGGACGGATATGGCTACACCTTC. Translation gives CSVEPSDGYGYTF.

DNA for the CDR3: TGTGCCAGCAGCCCGGGACTACCGTTCTTC. Translating gives CASSPGLPFF. The genes are TRBV7-9 and TRBJ2-1, with 7 bases that match TRBD2. Germline V gene lookup returns CDR1 SEHNR and CDR2 FQNEAQ (reference sequence). The trim removed 5 bases at V and 15 bases at J, leaving 4 bases unmatched. The CDR3 totals 10 residues.